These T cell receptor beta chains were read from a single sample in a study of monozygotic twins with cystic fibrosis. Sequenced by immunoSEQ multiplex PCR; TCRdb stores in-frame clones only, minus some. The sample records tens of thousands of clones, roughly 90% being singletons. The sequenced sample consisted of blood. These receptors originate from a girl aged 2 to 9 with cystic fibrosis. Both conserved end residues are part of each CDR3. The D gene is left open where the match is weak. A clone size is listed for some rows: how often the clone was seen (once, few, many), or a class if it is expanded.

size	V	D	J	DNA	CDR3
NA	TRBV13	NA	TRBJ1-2	TGTGCCAGCAGCCCTCGTGAGGCTCCTAACTATGGCTACACCTTC	CASSPREAPNYGYTF
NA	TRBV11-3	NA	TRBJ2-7	TGTGCCAGCAGCCGAGGGCTGGCCTACGAGCAGTACTTC	CASSRGLAYEQYF
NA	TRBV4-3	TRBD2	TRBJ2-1	TGCGCCAGCAGCCAAGGTACCGGGACTAGTGGGACCAATGAGCAGTTCTTC	CASSQGTGTSGTNEQFF
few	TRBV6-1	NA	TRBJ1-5	TGTGCCAGCAGTGAAAACCTCTATCAGCCCCAGCATTTT	CASSENLYQPQHF
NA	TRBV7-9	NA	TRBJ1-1	TGTGCCAGCAGCTTACCCCCGGGGGAGGGTGGCACTGAAGCTTTCTTT	CASSLPPGEGGTEAFF
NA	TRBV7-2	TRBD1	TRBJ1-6	TGTGCCAGCAGCACCCGACAGGGGTCTTCACCCCTCCACTTT	CASSTRQGSSPLHF
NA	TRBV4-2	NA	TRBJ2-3	TGTGCCAGCAGCCAAGGGAATGGAGGGAACTCCTACACAGATACGCAGTATTTT	CASSQGNGGNSYTDTQYF
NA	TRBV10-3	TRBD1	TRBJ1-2	TGTGCCATCACGAGACAGGGGGCTGATGGCTACACCTTC	CAITRQGADGYTF
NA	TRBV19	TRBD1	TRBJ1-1	TGTGCCACCGCGACAGGGGGCGTGGGCACTGAAGCTTTCTTT	CATATGGVGTEAFF
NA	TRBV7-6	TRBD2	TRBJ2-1	TGTGCCAGCAGCTTAGTTATCGCGGGGGGGTACAATGAGCAGTTCTTC	CASSLVIAGGYNEQFF
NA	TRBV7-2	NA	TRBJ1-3	TGTGCCAGCAGCTTAGAAAGAGGGCCTGGAAACACCATATATTTT	CASSLERGPGNTIYF
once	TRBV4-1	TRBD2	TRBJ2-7	TGCGCCAGCAGCCAAACCGGGACTAGCGGCTACGAGCAGTACTTC	CASSQTGTSGYEQYF
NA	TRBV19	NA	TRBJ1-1	TGTGCCAGTAATTACCGACGGGAGGGCACTGAAGCTTTCTTT	CASNYRREGTEAFF
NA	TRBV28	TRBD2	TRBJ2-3	TGTGCCAGCAGTTTTGTACTAGCGGGAGATCTAACAGATACGCAGTATTTT	CASSFVLAGDLTDTQYF
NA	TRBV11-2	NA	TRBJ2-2	TGTGCCAGCAGCTTTTTTCAGGGAGTCCCCGGGGAGCTGTTTTTT	CASSFFQGVPGELFF
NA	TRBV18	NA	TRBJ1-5	TGTGCCAGCTCACCCGCCGACAGCCATGGGCCCCAGCATTTT	CASSPADSHGPQHF
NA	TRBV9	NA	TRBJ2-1	TGTGCCAGCAGCAACAGACTAGTCCCTACAATATACAATGAGCAGTTCTTC	CASSNRLVPTIYNEQFF
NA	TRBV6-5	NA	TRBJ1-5	TGTGCCAGCAGACCCGGGACGGTTAGCAATCAGCCCCAGCATTTT	CASRPGTVSNQPQHF
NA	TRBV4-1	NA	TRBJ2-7	TGCGCCAGCAGCCAAGAGGAGGACTACGAGCAGTACTTC	CASSQEEDYEQYF
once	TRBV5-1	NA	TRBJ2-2	TGCGCCAGCAGACTGGGACAGAACACCGGGGAGCTGTTTTTT	CASRLGQNTGELFF
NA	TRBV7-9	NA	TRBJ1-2	TGTGCCAGCAGCTTAGGATACAGGGACTCTAACTATGGCTACACCTTC	CASSLGYRDSNYGYTF
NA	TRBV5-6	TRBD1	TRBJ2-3	TGTGCCAGCAGATTACAGGGGCGCGACTCACGATTCACAGATACGCAGTATTTT	CASRLQGRDSRFTDTQYF
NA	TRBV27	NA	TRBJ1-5	TGTGCCAGCAGTAAGGGAGACGGCAATCAGCCCCAGCATTTT	CASSKGDGNQPQHF
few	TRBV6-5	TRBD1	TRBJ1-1	TGTGCCAGCAGTTATGGGACAGCTAACACTGAAGCTTTCTTT	CASSYGTANTEAFF